Below, 16 T cell receptor beta chains from the same sample are listed, as sequenced in a study of blood T cell repertoires in COVID-19. Only in-frame clones appear in the TCRdb table, and some are missing; sequencing was by immunoSEQ multiplex PCR. Of about 43,000 clones listed, about 90% were seen once; the top ten hold approximately 10%. The specimen was peripheral blood. Every receptor here comes from a woman at least 80 years old with active COVID-19.

The V call is TRBV13, the J call TRBJ1-3; D possibly corresponds to TRBD1 (6 bases). Germline values: CDR1 PRHDT, CDR2 FYEKMQ (reference sequence). V shed 3 bases and J shed 4 bases, with 16 bases lying between them. The CDR3 is 16 residues long. The CDR3: CASSFQQGVGGNTIYF. Here the CDR3 DNA reads TGTGCCAGCAGCTTTCAACAGGGTGTCGGGGGAAACACCATATATTTT.

In its sample, this clone was seen once. The chain employs TRBV19 and TRBJ1-2, with D perhaps matching TRBD1 (5 bases). The length of the CDR3 is 13 residues. Trimming took off 9 bases at V and 5 bases at J, with 16 bases between the two ends. Looked up from germline, CDR1 is LNHDA and CDR2 is SQIVND (reference sequence). In nucleotides, the CDR3 is TGTGCCAGCGTCCGGGACTGGAGATATGGCTACACCTTC. It is translated as CASVRDWRYGYTF. Full variable domain (rest looked up from reference TRBV19 and TRBJ1-2): DGGITQSPKYLFRKEGQNVTLSCEQNLNHDAMYWYRQDPGQGLRLIYYSQIVNDFQKGDIAEGYSVSREKKESFPLTVTSAQKNPTAFYLCASVRDWRYGYTFGSGTRLTVV.

The chain carries TRBV5-6 and TRBJ1-1, with 9 bases lining up with TRBD1. Germline V gives CDR1 SGHDT, CDR2 YYEEEE. The CDR3 has 16 residues. V shed 2 bases, J shed 0 bases, and the junction held 5 bases outside the gene matches. CDR3: CASSLPWDRVNTEAFF. The CDR3 nucleotides are TGTGCCAGCAGCTTACCCTGGGACAGGGTGAACACTGAAGCTTTCTTT.

The chain is built from TRBV18 and TRBJ1-2, with D unclear. CDR1 and CDR2 (germline): KGHSH, LQKENI. CDR3 size: 12 residues. The V gene lost 4 bases and the J gene lost 6 bases, with 9 bases spanning the gap. CDR3 protein: CASSLALDGYTF. The CDR3 DNA is TGTGCCAGCTCACTTGCTCTAGATGGCTACACCTTC.

The J gene is TRBJ1-1, the V gene TRBV14, with D possibly matching TRBD1 (5 bases). V was trimmed by 0 bases and J by 11 bases, leaving 10 bases between them. The CDR3 has 12 amino acids. Germline V gene data show CDR1 as SGHDN and CDR2 as FVKESK. CDR3 amino acids: CASSQDWGEAFF. CDR3 sequence (DNA): TGTGCCAGCAGCCAAGATTGGGGCGAGGCTTTCTTT.

This clone was detected once. The chain uses TRBV10-3 and TRBJ1-1; D uncertain. Germline CDR1 reads ENHRY; CDR2 reads SYGVKD. This CDR3 contains 12 residues. V dropped 5 bases and J dropped 1 base, with 5 bases sitting between them. The CDR3 region has the DNA TGTGCCATCAGTACAGCGAACACTGAAGCTTTCTTT. It specifies CAISTANTEAFF.

The V and J genes are TRBV5-1 and TRBJ1-3, with D tentatively TRBD1 (6 bases). With 0 bases removed from V and 4 bases from J, the gap between germline ends came to 17 bases. CDR1 SGHRS and CDR2 YFSETQ come from the germline V gene. The CDR3 totals 17 residues. The CDR3 loop is CASSLGPQGSSGNTIYF. The DNA of the CDR3 is TGCGCCAGCAGCTTGGGCCCACAGGGTAGTTCCGGAAACACCATATATTTT.

The gene calls are TRBV6-2 or TRBV6-3 and TRBJ2-2, with D hard to call. The CDR3 covers 14 residues. Germline values: CDR1 MNHEY, CDR2 SVGEGT. Trimming stripped 1 base from V and 3 bases from J, with 6 bases between. The CDR3 reads CASSYYGYTGELFF. CDR3 nucleotide sequence: TGTGCCAGCAGTTACTATGGCTACACCGGGGAGCTGTTTTTT.

This clone was detected a few times. This chain connects TRBV4-2 to TRBJ2-7; 7 bases agree with TRBD1. The length of the CDR3 is 14 residues. Trimming took 2 bases from V and 6 from J; bases not matched to a gene: 7. CDR1 and CDR2 from the germline V gene are LGHNA and YNFKEQ. For the CDR3, the DNA is TGTGCCAGCAGCCAACCGGGACAGTTCCCCGAGCAGTACTTC. Amino acid sequence: CASSQPGQFPEQYF.

The CDR3: CASSPRQGAIYEQYF. The DNA for the CDR3 is TGTGCCAGCTCACCAAGACAGGGGGCGATTTACGAGCAGTACTTC. The chain carries TRBV18 and TRBJ2-7; 10 nucleotides agree with TRBD1. CDR1 KGHSH and CDR2 LQKENI come from the germline V gene. The CDR3 is 15 amino acids. Losses at the gene ends were 2 bases for V and 4 bases for J; bases not matched to a gene: 5.

On this clone: Other DNA sequences in the same sample also yield this CDR3. The rearrangement uses TRBV18 and TRBJ1-6; D might be TRBD1 (6 bases). The CDR3 is 15 residues long. Per germline, CDR1 KGHSH and CDR2 LQKENI. V was shortened by 2 bases and J by 8 bases, with 13 bases between the two germline ends. The DNA of the CDR3 is TGTGCCAGCTCACCAACAGGGAGCAGGGATTCACCCCTCCACTTT. Translation gives CASSPTGSRDSPLHF. Full variable domain (remainder filled in from reference TRBV18 and TRBJ1-6): NAGVMQNPRHLVRRRGQEARLRCSPMKGHSHVYWYRQLPEEGLKFMVYLQKENIIDESGMPKERFSAEFPKEGPSILRIQQVVRGDSAAYFCASSPTGSRDSPLHFGNGTRLTVT.

V and J are TRBV7-9 and TRBJ2-3; D is ambiguous. The CDR3 covers 14 residues. Looked up from germline, CDR1 is SEHNR and CDR2 is FQNEAQ (reference sequence). V lost 1 base and J 3 bases, leaving 8 bases between the germline ends. The chain's CDR3 is CASSLVAGTDTQYF. The DNA for the CDR3 is TGTGCCAGCAGCTTAGTCGCAGGTACAGATACGCAGTATTTT.

The V gene is TRBV7-9, the J gene TRBJ2-7, with TRBD1 identical over 8 bases. The CDR3 runs 13 residues. The J segment lost 4 bases and the V segment lost 4 bases, leaving 3 bases of the junction unmatched. Germline CDR1 SEHNR, CDR2 FQNEAQ (reference sequence). In nucleotides, the CDR3 is TGTGCCAGCAGCTCCAGGGGGCCGTACGAGCAGTACTTC. This codes for CASSSRGPYEQYF.

This clone was seen a handful of times. This rearrangement joins TRBV6-5 to TRBJ1-6; 7 nucleotides match TRBD1. The CDR3 sequence is 16 residues long. Germline CDR1 reads MNHEY; CDR2 reads SVGAGI. The V and J ends lost 2 bases and 7 bases, in that order; junction bases with no gene match: 8. The CDR3 DNA is TGTGCCAGCAGTTACGCCAGACAGGGTGCCAATTCACCCCTCCACTTT. Translation gives CASSYARQGANSPLHF.

This rearrangement joins TRBV28 to TRBJ2-7; 8 bases align to TRBD2. Germline V gene lookup returns CDR1 MDHEN and CDR2 SYDVKM. The CDR3 runs 15 residues. The V gene end was trimmed by 5 bases and the J gene end by 2 bases; junction bases not matched to a gene: 8. CDR3 sequence reads: CASSPLAGGAYEQYF. CDR3 in DNA: TGTGCCAGCAGTCCCCTGGCGGGGGGCGCCTACGAGCAGTACTTC.

V usage is TRBV6-5 and J usage is TRBJ1-2, with D possibly matching TRBD1 (5 bases). V lost 6 bases and J lost 0, with 14 bases in between. The germline CDR1 and CDR2 sequences are MNHEY and SVGAGI. There are 15 residues in the CDR3. CDR3 sequence reads: CASSPDSSSNYGYTF. As DNA, the CDR3 is TGTGCCAGCAGCCCAGACAGCTCCTCTAACTATGGCTACACCTTC.